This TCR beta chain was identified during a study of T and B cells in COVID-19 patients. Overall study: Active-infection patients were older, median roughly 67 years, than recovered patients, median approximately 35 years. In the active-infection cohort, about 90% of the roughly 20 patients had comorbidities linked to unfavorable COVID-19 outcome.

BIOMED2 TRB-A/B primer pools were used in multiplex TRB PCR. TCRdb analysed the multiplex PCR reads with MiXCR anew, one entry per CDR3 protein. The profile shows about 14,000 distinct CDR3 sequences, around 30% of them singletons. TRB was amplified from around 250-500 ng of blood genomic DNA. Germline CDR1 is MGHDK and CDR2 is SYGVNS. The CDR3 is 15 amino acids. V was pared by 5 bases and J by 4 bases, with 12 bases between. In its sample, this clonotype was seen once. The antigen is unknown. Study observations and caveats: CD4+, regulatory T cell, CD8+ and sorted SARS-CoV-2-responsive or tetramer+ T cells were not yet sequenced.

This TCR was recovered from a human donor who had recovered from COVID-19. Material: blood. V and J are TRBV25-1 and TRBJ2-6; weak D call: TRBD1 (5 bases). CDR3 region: CASSPTGSGANVLTF. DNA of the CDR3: TGTGCCAGCAGTCCCACAGGCTCAGGGGCCAACGTCCTGACTTTC.